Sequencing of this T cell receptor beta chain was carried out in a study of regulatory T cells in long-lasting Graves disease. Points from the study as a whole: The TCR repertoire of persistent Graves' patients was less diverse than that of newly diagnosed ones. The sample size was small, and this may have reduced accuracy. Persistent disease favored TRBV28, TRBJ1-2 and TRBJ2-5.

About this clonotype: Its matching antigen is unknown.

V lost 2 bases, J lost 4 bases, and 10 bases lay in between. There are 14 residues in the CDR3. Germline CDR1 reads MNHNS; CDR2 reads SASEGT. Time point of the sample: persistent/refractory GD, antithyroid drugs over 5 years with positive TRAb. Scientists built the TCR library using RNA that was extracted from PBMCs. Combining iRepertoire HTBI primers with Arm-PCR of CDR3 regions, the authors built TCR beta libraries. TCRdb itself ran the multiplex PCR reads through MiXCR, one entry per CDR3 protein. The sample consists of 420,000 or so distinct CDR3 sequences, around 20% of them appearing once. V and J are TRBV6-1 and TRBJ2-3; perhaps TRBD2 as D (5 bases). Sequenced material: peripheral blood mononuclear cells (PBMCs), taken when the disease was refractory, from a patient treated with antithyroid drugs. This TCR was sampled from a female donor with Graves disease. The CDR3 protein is CASSEQRSADTQYF. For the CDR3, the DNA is TGTGCCAGCAGTGAACAGCGGAGCGCAGATACGCAGTATTTT.